This T cell receptor beta chain was captured in a study of beta chain features in type 1 diabetes (dated by TCRdb to the late 2010s). Regarding the complete study: Mean age, gender distribution, total cell number and subset yield were not different between patients and healthy donors. A total of approximately 110,000,000 sorted cells were examined across all samples, and a strong correlation was observed between cell number per subset and RNA yield. Regulatory and stem cell-like memory subsets were obtained from only 8 patients and about 8 healthy donors, while naive and central memory subsets were obtained from all 30 or so donors. In the study, TCRB repertoires of sorted circulating CD4+ T cell subsets from recently diagnosed type 1 diabetes patients were compared with those of matched healthy donors.

The entire isolated RNA was reverse transcribed using the High Capacity cDNA Reverse Transcription Kit, and thus expressed TCRB transcripts were sequenced. Deep immunoSEQ sequencing was applied to naive, central memory and regulatory T cell samples, giving an average of about 3.7 million total reads per sample. Sorted cells were lysed in RLT buffer and RNA was extracted with DNase-treated RNeasy Micro or Mini kits, depending on cell number. Each cell subset was processed on its own to prevent cross-contamination, while patient and healthy donor samples were processed together. The immunoSEQ multiplex PCR was used to amplify TCRB sequences from cDNA, generating 87-bp fragments that spanned the CDR3 region. Amplicons were sequenced on the Illumina HiSeq platform. In the authors' own workflow: PCR bias was computationally corrected using synthetic template baselines, reads within Hamming distance 2 were collapsed, and singletons that could not be merged were discarded. Reads were aligned against IMGT so that V, D and J genes, CDR3 length and insertions or deletions at six rearrangement sites could be assigned. Clonotype counts were normalized to sorted cell number within each subset before computing true diversity and Gini coefficients with the tcR R package. The overlap coefficient, calculated on TCRB nucleotide sequences, was used to quantify repertoire sharing. Out-of-frame TCRB sequences from naive cells were analyzed to stand in for the pre-selection repertoire. TCRdb obtained this table from immuneACCESS and retained in-frame rearrangements with V and J assigned. These tables miss some clones; where compared with another copy, unresolved V genes account for less than half of the shortfall, and the remainder is unexplained. The DNA gave D and trimming, while V, J and clone size come from that table. This sample holds about 270,000 clones; roughly an eighth were observed only once. In total, the top ten clones hold 0.015% to 0.02% of the sample.

Results and caveats for the whole study, not just this receptor: In all four CD4+ subsets, TCRB CDR3 length was moderately but significantly shorter in type 1 diabetes patients. At VDJ recombination sites, patients with type 1 diabetes made fewer insertions and deleted more nucleotides, a pattern implying thymic rearrangement abnormalities. Naive, central memory and regulatory TCRB repertoires appeared to be more alike among patients than among healthy donors. PCR may preferentially amplify shorter templates, but because patient and control samples were amplified and corrected together, any resulting skew would affect both groups equally. Because small numbers of individuals were included in the HLA sub-analyses, any influence of HLA type on TCRB rearrangement was left unresolved. Because cDNA was sequenced instead of genomic DNA, activated cells with high expression could be over-represented, although the groups did not differ in activation or CD3 levels.

A single peripheral blood draw of about 116 mL on average was collected from each donor into heparinised tubes. A BD FACSAria II and a panel including CD45RO, CCR7, CD25, CD127, CD95 and CD27 were used to sort naive, central memory, regulatory and stem cell-like memory CD4+ T cells. Every sorted population had a purity above 95%. Right away, PBMCs were isolated by Lymphoprep density gradient centrifugation and were stained directly, with no culture step. Samples were stained and sorted in pairs, with one healthy donor and one patient per experiment, so that batch effects were minimized. The CDR1 and CDR2 encoded by the germline V gene (reference sequence) are SGHKS and YYEKEE. The CDR3 starts with the cysteine, ends with the phenylalanine, and has 15 residues. Of the read, only the CDR3 DNA is kept; its 45 bases are in frame from base 1. The trim is 1 base for V and 4 bases for J, with a gap of 11 bases between the germline ends.

Concerning this clone itself: The antigen it binds to is not known. Per-base quality was not reported, and no clone a single base away is much larger than it.

Sequencing was carried out using naive CD4+ T cells from blood. According to the study, the label for this sample's cell subset or site signals: true naive CD4+ T cells. The receptor comes from a man aged 25-45 years with type 1 diabetes. Here the chain combines TRBV5-5 and TRBJ2-2; no D gene can be assigned with confidence. CDR3 sequence: CASSLPRSITGELFF. The DNA sequence is given as TGTGCCAGCAGCTTGCCCCGATCTATCACCGGGGAGCTGTTTTTT.